One sample yielded the 12 T cell receptor beta chains listed below, sequenced in a study of graft-versus-host responses after intestinal transplantation. Assay: immunoSEQ multiplex PCR; the TCRdb copy retains only in-frame clones and omits some. The sample carries under 50,000 clones, 89% recorded once. Sequencing used PBMCs, obtained roughly 270 days after transplant. These receptors were taken from a human patient who received an intestinal transplant, so some T cells may come from the graft donor.

The chain recombines TRBV27 with TRBJ1-2; 7 nucleotides agree with TRBD1. V shed 5 bases, J shed 3 bases, and the junction held 24 bases outside the gene matches. The CDR3 totals 20 residues. The germline V gene encodes CDR1 MNHEY and CDR2 SMNVEV (reference sequence). This chain's CDR3 is CASSTVAWFRLGQRDYGYTF. CDR3 nucleotides: TGTGCCAGCAGTACCGTTGCGTGGTTTAGGCTGGGACAGCGGGACTATGGCTACACCTTC.

The rearrangement joins TRBV9 to TRBJ2-3; TRBD2 aligns across 15 bases. Germline values: CDR1 SGDLS, CDR2 YYNGEE. The CDR3 covers 16 residues. V was clipped by 0 bases and J by 4 bases; unmatched bases: 0. The CDR3 region has the DNA TGTGCCAGCAGCGTAGGGACTAGCGGGGGGGCAGATACGCAGTATTTT. Translation gives CASSVGTSGGADTQYF.

CDR3 in DNA: TGTGCCAGCAGCTTAGAGACGGTAGGGCGTGGCCCTACTCCCACCCAGTACTTC. The encoded protein is CASSLETVGRGPTPTQYF. The chain uses TRBV13 and TRBJ2-5; D remains unclear. In germline, CDR1 is PRHDT, CDR2 FYEKMQ (reference sequence). The CDR3 extends over 18 amino acids. V was shortened by 1 base and J by 8 bases, with 26 bases between the two germline ends. The whole variable domain, filled in from reference TRBV13 and TRBJ2-5, reads AAGVIQSPRHLIKEKRETATLKCYPIPRHDTVYWYQQGPGQDPQFLISFYEKMQSDKGSIPDRFSAQQFSDYHSELNMSSLELGDSALYFCASSLETVGRGPTPTQYFGPGTRLLVL.

This clone was picked up one time. The chain combines TRBV27 with TRBJ2-5; D might be TRBD2 (6 bases). Germline loops: CDR1 MNHEY, CDR2 SMNVEV (reference sequence). The CDR3 has 12 residues. The ends were cut back, 6 bases at V and 7 bases at J, with 12 bases in the middle. The CDR3: CASRGGAPTQYF. CDR3 nucleotides: TGTGCCAGCAGAGGCGGGGCCCCGACCCAGTACTTC.

Turning to this clone: The junction shows a germline mismatch at one end, possibly a read error. The V call is TRBV19, the J call TRBJ1-1; unclear D gene. Germline V gives CDR1 LNHDA, CDR2 SQIVND (reference sequence). The CDR3 spans 13 residues. CDR3 nucleotides: TGTGCCTGTAGTTTTGGGGAGAACACTGAAGCTTTCTTT. Residues: CACSFGENTEAFF. The full variable domain, rest sourced from reference TRBV19 and TRBJ1-1, is DGGITQSPKYLFRKEGQNVTLSCEQNLNHDAMYWYRQDPGQGLRLIYYSQIVNDFQKGDIAEGYSVSREKKESFPLTVTSAQKNPTAFYLCACSFGENTEAFFGQGTRLTVV.

V usage is TRBV7-6 and J usage is TRBJ2-5; 10 positions agree with TRBD1. Trimming took 5 bases from V and 4 from J; bases not matched to a gene: 25. Germline V CDR1 and CDR2: SGHVS, FNYEAQ. The CDR3 is made up of 21 amino acids. The CDR3 DNA reads as TGTGCCAGCAGCCTAGAATCCAGCCTCCCCGGGACAGGGGTTTTGGGAGAGACCCAGTACTTC. Translated: CASSLESSLPGTGVLGETQYF. Full variable domain (rest looked up from reference TRBV7-6 and TRBJ2-5): GAGVSQSPRYKVTKRGQDVALRCDPISGHVSLYWYRQALGQGPEFLTYFNYEAQQDKSGLPNDRFSAERPEGSISTLTIQRTEQRDSAMYRCASSLESSLPGTGVLGETQYFGPGTRLLVL.

V usage is TRBV15 and J usage is TRBJ2-3, with 7 bases matching TRBD2. Germline-derived CDR1 and CDR2 are LNHNV and YYDKDF (reference sequence). Germline trimming cut 2 bases from V and 6 bases from J; bases unmatched to any gene: 5. CDR3 length: 14 residues. The CDR3 spells CATSRSGGRDTQYF. CDR3 coding DNA: TGTGCCACCAGCAGATCCGGGGGGAGGGATACGCAGTATTTT.

The rearrangement uses TRBV21-1 and TRBJ2-5; the DNA was not compared with TRBD1, the D call given in the table. TRBV21-1 is annotated as a pseudogene. The CDR3 has 18 amino acids. In DNA, the CDR3 is TGTGCCAGCAGCAAATCAGAAGCGTCCGGGACACCTGGGGAGACCCAGTACTTC. Protein: CASSKSEASGTPGETQYF.

This sequence joins TRBV6-5 and TRBJ1-1; the D gene is possibly TRBD1 (5 bases). Germline lookup yields CDR1 MNHEY and CDR2 SVGAGI. This CDR3 spans 15 amino acids. Trimming pared 5 bases from V and 6 bases from J, leaving 19 bases between. The CDR3 spells CASSAPGRDGAEAFF. The CDR3 bases are TGTGCCAGCAGTGCCCCGGGACGGGACGGCGCTGAAGCTTTCTTT.

This clone was detected only once. This chain links TRBV2 with TRBJ1-6; D might be TRBD1 (5 bases). The CDR3 runs to 16 residues. The ends were cut back, 0 bases at V and 8 bases at J, with 14 bases in the middle. Germline CDR1 and CDR2: SNHLY and FYNNEI. In nucleotides, the CDR3 is TGTGCCAGCAGTGAAGCAGGGGTCGCGTTACATTCACCCCTCCACTTT. This codes for CASSEAGVALHSPLHF. Looking up the rest from reference TRBV2 and TRBJ1-6 gives the full variable domain: EPEVTQTPSHQVTQMGQEVILRCVPISNHLYFYWYRQILGQKVEFLVSFYNNEISEKSEIFDDQFSVERPDGSNFTLKIRSTKLEDSAMYFCASSEAGVALHSPLHFGNGTRLTVT.

The V gene is TRBV14, the J gene TRBJ2-2; D gene uncertain. Trimming left V 1 base short and J 7 bases short, with 4 bases between. The CDR3 is made up of 12 amino acids. Germline-derived CDR1 and CDR2 are SGHDN and FVKESK. The CDR3, as DNA: TGTGCCAGCAGCCAAGGATTCGGGGAGCTGTTTTTT. Its translation is CASSQGFGELFF.

This chain links TRBV7-3 with TRBJ1-1; D call uncertain. The V gene lost 6 bases and the J gene lost 0 bases, with 8 bases spanning the gap. The CDR3 covers 13 residues. Germline CDR1 reads SGHTA; CDR2 reads FQGTGA. The chain's CDR3 is CASRREVNTEAFF. The CDR3 DNA follows: TGTGCCAGCAGGAGGGAGGTGAACACTGAAGCTTTCTTT.